The present T cell receptor beta chain was sequenced within a study of T cell responses to AZD1222 COVID-19 vaccine. Findings of the study overall: Donors, mostly white British, included more females; clonal diversity was possibly underestimated. Breadth and depth of Spike-specific TCRs rose after two AZD1222 doses.

About this clone itself: The antigen remains undetermined. The junction shows a germline mismatch at one end, possibly a read error.

The table came from immunoSEQ multiplex PCR; TCRdb's copy has only in-frame clones and leaves some out. The table has under 150,000 clones, 84% seen once. The specimen comprised peripheral blood, sampled 28 days after the second AZD1222 dose. The sequence came from an adult who received the AZD1222 COVID-19 vaccine.

The CDR3 loop is CASGRSIDTQYF. CDR3 nucleotide sequence: TGTGCCAGCGGCCGGAGCATAGATACGCAGTATTTT. The chain is built from TRBV2 and TRBJ2-3; D gene uncertain. The V gene's germline CDR1 is SNHLY and CDR2 FYNNEI. The CDR3 covers 12 residues.